This T cell receptor (beta chain) was retrieved from a study of molecular identifiers for immune sequencing clone quantification. V lost 7 bases and J lost 2, with 20 bases in between. This CDR3 contains 16 residues. CDR1 is LNHDA, CDR2 SQIVND, per germline (reference sequence). TCR libraries were built in bulk with a published protocol and specific TCR primers. TCRdb recomputed calls from the PCR reads with MiXCR, one row per CDR3 protein. The repertoire holds around 480,000 distinct CDR3 sequences, around a fifth seen once, with about 0.8% in the top ten. This chain connects TRBV19 to TRBJ1-2; D may be TRBD1 (5 bases). Material for sequencing was naive CD8+ T cells from blood, with Jurkat cell RNA spiked in. Subset described: FACS-sorted CD8+CD4-CCR7+CD45RA+ naive T cells. This clonotype originated in a human donor in good health. Some libraries in this study had Jurkat cell RNA spiked in. The CDR3 protein is CASTSDTSSLNYGYTF. CDR3 DNA: TGTGCCAGTACCTCGGACACAAGCTCCCTGAACTATGGCTACACCTTC. The whole variable domain, remainder taken from reference TRBV19 and TRBJ1-2, is DGGITQSPKYLFRKEGQNVTLSCEQNLNHDAMYWYRQDPGQGLRLIYYSQIVNDFQKGDIAEGYSVSREKKESFPLTVTSAQKNPTAFYLCASTSDTSSLNYGYTFGSGTRLTVV.